Shown below are 28 T cell receptor beta chains from a single sample sequenced in a study of CD8 T cells in Susac syndrome. Reverse transcription of roughly 0.5 to 1 ug RNA was performed with random hexamers. TCRdb itself ran the immunoSEQ multiplex PCR reads through MiXCR, one entry per CDR3 protein. The sample records about 110,000 distinct CDR3 sequences, about 96% being singletons. The sequencing sample was made of CD4+ T cells from PBMCs. The receptors shown here come from a human donor in good health.

This clonotype has only one observation. The chain has TRBV4-1 and TRBJ2-1; TRBD2 matches 8 bases. CDR1 and CDR2 (germline): MGHRA, YSYEKL. The CDR3 covers 17 residues. Germline trimming cut 0 bases from V and 1 base from J; bases unmatched to any gene: 5. The CDR3 protein is CASSQEASGPSYNEQFF. CDR3 nucleotides: TGCGCCAGCAGCCAAGAGGCTAGCGGGCCTTCCTACAATGAGCAGTTCTTC.

The chain carries TRBV20-1 and TRBJ2-7; 8 nucleotides match TRBD2. Germline loops: CDR1 DFQATT, CDR2 SNEGSKA (reference sequence). CDR3 length equals 15 residues. The V and J ends lost 6 bases and 7 bases, in that order; junction bases with no gene match: 17. CDR3 residues: CSARSGTRGTGEQYF. CDR3 DNA sequence: TGCAGTGCGCGGTCCGGGACTAGGGGGACGGGGGAGCAGTACTTC.

This chain uses TRBV20-1 with TRBJ1-1, with D unclear. This CDR3 has 11 residues. Germline CDR1 and CDR2: DFQATT and SNEGSKA (reference sequence). Trimming took 6 bases from V and 5 from J, leaving 10 bases between them. The CDR3 loop reads CSATTLTEAFF. The CDR3 DNA follows: TGCAGTGCGACGACGCTTACTGAAGCTTTCTTT.

This clonotype was seen just once. The chain has TRBV6-2 or TRBV6-3 and TRBJ1-5; 8 bases match TRBD1. The ends lost 5 bases at V and 0 bases at J; junction bases unmatched: 9. Germline V gene sequence: CDR1 MNHEY, CDR2 SVGEGT. This CDR3 region has 17 residues. CDR3 loop: CASSRPGQADSNQPQHF. In DNA form, the CDR3 reads TGTGCCAGCAGTCGTCCGGGACAGGCTGATAGCAATCAGCCCCAGCATTTT.

V is TRBV3-1 and J is TRBJ1-4; D remains ambiguous. Trimming left V 2 bases short and J 10 bases short, with 14 bases between. CDR1 is LGHDT, CDR2 YNNKEL, per germline (reference sequence). The CDR3 is 14 residues long. The CDR3 sequence: CASSQSGRMGKLFF. In DNA form, the CDR3 reads TGTGCCAGCAGCCAAAGCGGACGGATGGGAAAACTGTTTTTT. The full variable domain, rest sourced from reference TRBV3-1 and TRBJ1-4, is DTAVSQTPKYLVTQMGNDKSIKCEQNLGHDTMYWYKQDSKKFLKIMFSYNNKELIINETVPNRFSPKSPDKAHLNLHINSLELGDSAVYFCASSQSGRMGKLFFGSGTQLSVL.

This rearrangement joins TRBV28 to TRBJ1-2, with TRBD1 as a possible D gene (5 bases). Trimming left V 6 bases short and J 7 bases short, with 12 bases between. Germline CDR1 and CDR2: MDHEN and SYDVKM. The CDR3 runs 12 residues. The CDR3 region is CASREGPSGYTF. The DNA of the CDR3 is TGTGCCAGCAGGGAGGGGCCCAGTGGCTACACCTTC.

About this clonotype itself: The junction departs from the called germline gene at one end, perhaps through a read error. The genes are TRBV7-7 and TRBJ2-5, with D possibly TRBD2 on 6 matching bases. Germline values: CDR1 SSHAT, CDR2 FNYEAQ (reference sequence). The CDR3 loop spans 14 amino acids. The CDR3 coding sequence is TGTGCTAGCAGCCCCCGGAGGGAATGGGAGACCCAGTACTTC. Encoded protein: CASSPRREWETQYF.

The rearrangement joins TRBV30 to TRBJ2-5, with no clear D. CDR1 and CDR2 from the germline V gene are GTSNPN and SVGIG (reference sequence). This CDR3 has 10 residues. The germline V and J ends were trimmed by 1 base and 4 bases, with 1 base remaining between them. This chain's CDR3 is CAWSGETQYF. The CDR3 nucleotides are TGTGCCTGGAGTGGAGAGACCCAGTACTTC.

This clonotype has a handful of counts. This rearrangement joins TRBV11-1 to TRBJ2-7, with unresolved D. The CDR3 is 12 residues long. V gave up 2 bases and J gave up 0 bases, with 2 bases separating them. The germline CDR1 and CDR2 sequences are SGHAT and FQDESV (reference sequence). The CDR3 DNA follows: TGTGCCAGCAGCTTAACCTCCTACGAGCAGTACTTC. This sequence encodes CASSLTSYEQYF.

J is TRBJ2-6 and V is TRBV4-1, with 7 bases that match TRBD1. Per the germline V gene, CDR1 is MGHRA and CDR2 is YSYEKL. J was trimmed by 0 bases and V by 0 bases; bases with no gene match: 8. The CDR3 loop spans 19 amino acids. The CDR3 reads CASSQEDHRGVSGANVLTF. The CDR3 DNA follows: TGCGCCAGCAGCCAAGAAGATCACAGGGGAGTCTCTGGGGCCAACGTCCTGACTTTC.

The rearrangement links TRBV29-1 to TRBJ2-5, with D possibly being TRBD1 (6 bases). This CDR3 is 12 amino acids long. Germline V gene sequence: CDR1 SQVTM, CDR2 ANQGSEA. Trimming pared 7 bases from V and 5 bases from J, leaving 14 bases between. The chain's CDR3 is CSAGQRRETQYF. The DNA of the CDR3 is TGCAGCGCCGGACAGCGTCGGGAGACCCAGTACTTC.

This chain uses TRBV20-1 with TRBJ2-5; the D gene is possibly TRBD1 (8 bases). The V gene's germline CDR1 is DFQATT and CDR2 SNEGSKA (reference sequence). The V end was cut by 6 bases, the J end by 4 bases, with 18 bases between. The CDR3 has 14 amino acids. This chain's CDR3 is CSARAGGGRETQYF. The CDR3 DNA follows: TGCAGTGCCAGGGCAGGGGGCGGGAGAGAGACCCAGTACTTC.

This sequence joins TRBV6-5 and TRBJ2-4; TRBD1 is a possible D gene (6 bases). CDR3 length equals 18 residues. CDR1 is MNHEY, CDR2 SVGAGI, per germline. Trimming cost V 2 bases and J 3 bases, with 20 bases left between them. CDR3 region: CASSYPTPHRVGKNIQYF. Here the CDR3 DNA reads TGTGCCAGCAGTTACCCGACGCCTCACAGGGTGGGCAAAAACATTCAGTACTTC.

The J gene is TRBJ1-5, the V gene TRBV30; possible D gene TRBD1, 6 bases. The CDR3 consists of 13 residues. Trimming removed 1 base at V and 8 bases at J, with 12 bases between. Germline CDR1 and CDR2: GTSNPN and SVGIG (reference sequence). CDR3 sequence reads: CAWSAGAIKPQHF. The CDR3, as DNA: TGTGCCTGGAGTGCAGGGGCAATAAAGCCCCAGCATTTT.

The chain uses TRBV2 and TRBJ2-4; 7 bases fit TRBD2. V lost 8 bases to trimming and J lost 4 bases; unmatched junction nucleotides: 5. Germline values: CDR1 SNHLY, CDR2 FYNNEI. The CDR3 has 13 residues. DNA of the CDR3: TGTGCCAGCTTGGGACTACCGAAAAACATTCAGTACTTC. Its protein is CASLGLPKNIQYF.

The rearrangement uses TRBV23-1 and TRBJ1-5; D gene ambiguous. TRBV23-1 is sorted into the ORF group, with uncertain function. Trimming removed 3 bases from V and 5 bases from J, with 11 bases in between. This CDR3 region has 14 residues. In DNA, the CDR3 is TGCGCCAGCAGTCAGATCGTCAGACATCAGCCCCAGCATTTT. It yields the protein CASSQIVRHQPQHF.

The chain employs TRBV5-4 and TRBJ2-2, with D uncertain. The CDR3 is made up of 16 amino acids. V was clipped by 0 bases and J by 3 bases, with 12 bases between them. In germline, CDR1 is SGHNT, CDR2 YYREEE (reference sequence). The CDR3 nucleotides are TGTGCCAGCAGCTTGGGGCTCCTCGTGGACACCGGGGAGCTGTTTTTT. Its protein product is CASSLGLLVDTGELFF.

CDR3 protein: CASSPFSGGTGELFF. CDR3 DNA sequence: TGTGCCAGCAGCCCCTTCAGCGGGGGTACCGGGGAGCTGTTTTTT. V usage is TRBV3-1 and J usage is TRBJ2-2; 8 bases align to TRBD2. Trimming at V came to 4 bases and at J to 5 bases, leaving 6 bases not matched to a gene. Germline values: CDR1 LGHDT, CDR2 YNNKEL (reference sequence). The CDR3 has 15 amino acids.

This clonotype was detected a few times. This chain connects TRBV11-2 to TRBJ2-1; 15 bases map to TRBD2. Germline CDR1 reads SGHAT; CDR2 reads FQNNGV. The CDR3 has 15 amino acids. The V and J ends lost 4 bases and 7 bases, in that order; junction bases with no gene match: 2. The CDR3 loop reads CASSSGLAGGNEQFF. For the CDR3, the DNA is TGTGCCAGCAGCTCGGGACTAGCGGGAGGTAATGAGCAGTTCTTC.

V gene TRBV10-2 combines with J gene TRBJ1-1, with no clear D. CDR3 length equals 8 residues. CDR1 and CDR2 from the germline V gene are WSHSY and SAAADI. V lost 11 bases, J lost 5 bases, and 3 bases lay in between. The CDR3 here is CALTEAFF. The DNA of the CDR3 is TGCGCCTTAACTGAAGCTTTCTTT.

The chain links TRBV5-4 to TRBJ2-3, with 9 bases that match TRBD1. The J segment lost 4 bases and the V segment lost 3 bases, leaving 6 bases of the junction unmatched. The length of the CDR3 is 15 residues. Germline assignment: CDR1 SGHNT and CDR2 YYREEE (reference sequence). The CDR3 nucleotides are TGTGCCAGCAGCTGGGGGGACAGGGATGCAGATACGCAGTATTTT. Its translation is CASSWGDRDADTQYF.

Here the CDR3 DNA reads TGTGCCAGCAGCGGATCCCACGGACAGGCGGAGAACACTGAAGCTTTCTTT. The encoded protein is CASSGSHGQAENTEAFF. The chain couples TRBV9 to TRBJ1-1, with 7 bases fitting TRBD1. The CDR3 contains 17 residues. Germline CDR1 is SGDLS and CDR2 is YYNGEE. Unmatched junction bases numbered 12, after V lost 3 bases and J lost 1 base.

The chain uses TRBV7-2 and TRBJ1-2, with 8 bases matching TRBD1. The V and J ends lost 5 bases and 6 bases, in that order; junction bases with no gene match: 8. CDR1 and CDR2 from the germline V gene are SGHTA and FQGNSA. The CDR3 is 14 residues long. CDR3 amino acids: CASSPDRASDGYTF. The CDR3 DNA is TGTGCCAGCAGCCCGGACAGGGCATCGGATGGCTACACCTTC.

The chain uses TRBV3-1 and TRBJ1-4; 10 bases match TRBD1. Per germline, CDR1 LGHDT and CDR2 YNNKEL (reference sequence). The J segment lost 8 bases and the V segment lost 3 bases, leaving 6 bases of the junction unmatched. The CDR3 is 15 residues long. The CDR3 DNA is TGTGCCAGCAGCCAGGATGACAGGGGGCAAGAAAAACTGTTTTTT. It codes for CASSQDDRGQEKLFF. Full variable domain (rest looked up from reference TRBV3-1 and TRBJ1-4): DTAVSQTPKYLVTQMGNDKSIKCEQNLGHDTMYWYKQDSKKFLKIMFSYNNKELIINETVPNRFSPKSPDKAHLNLHINSLELGDSAVYFCASSQDDRGQEKLFFGSGTQLSVL.

This sequence joins TRBV7-2 and TRBJ2-5; tentatively, D is TRBD1 or TRBD2 (5 bases each). Trimming removed 5 bases at V and 5 bases at J, with 12 bases between. Germline V CDR1 and CDR2: SGHTA, FQGNSA. This CDR3 contains 13 residues. The CDR3 DNA follows: TGTGCCAGCAGCCAGAGGGGTAGGGAGACCCAGTACTTC. This gives the protein CASSQRGRETQYF.

The count of this clonotype is one. The genes are TRBV6-5 and TRBJ2-7, with a tentative D call TRBD1 (6 bases). The germline V and J ends were trimmed by 0 bases and 4 bases, with 13 bases remaining between them. Germline CDR1 MNHEY, CDR2 SVGAGI. The CDR3 is 15 residues long. The CDR3 coding sequence is TGTGCCAGCAGTTACTCGGAACGGACAGCGTACGAGCAGTACTTC. It translates to CASSYSERTAYEQYF.

The V gene is TRBV7-2, the J gene TRBJ2-2; 8 bases match TRBD2. The CDR3 length is 15 residues. CDR1 is SGHTA, CDR2 FQGNSA, per germline. V shed 1 base and J 5 bases; nucleotides not matched to a gene: 3. The CDR3 bases are TGTGCCAGCAGCTTAGACGGCGGGAGGACCGGGGAGCTGTTTTTT. This codes for CASSLDGGRTGELFF.

The chain carries TRBV11-2 and TRBJ2-7; D remains ambiguous. V was trimmed by 4 bases and J by 4 bases, leaving 11 bases between them. Germline CDR1 and CDR2: SGHAT and FQNNGV. The CDR3 is 13 amino acids. The CDR3: CASSSLGRYEQYF. The CDR3 bases are TGTGCCAGCAGCTCCTTAGGACGGTACGAGCAGTACTTC.